This TCR beta chain was sequenced for a study of T cell responses to AZD1222 COVID-19 vaccine. V shed 3 bases and J shed 2 bases, with 7 bases lying between them. The length of the CDR3 is 13 residues. CDR1 and CDR2 (germline): SGHAT, FQNNGV. The data were produced by immunoSEQ multiplex PCR, yet TCRdb's version contains in-frame clones alone and is incomplete. The sample lists about 180,000 clones, more than 80% seen once, with 3.5% to 5.5% in the top ten. The J gene is TRBJ1-1, the V gene TRBV11-2; D is unclear. The sample in question was peripheral blood, obtained 28 days after the second dose of the MenACWY control vaccine. This clonotype was obtained from an adult who received the MenACWY meningococcal vaccine as a control. As DNA, the CDR3 is TGTGCCAGCAGCTTCACGTTAAACACTGAAGCTTTCTTT. This gives the protein CASSFTLNTEAFF.